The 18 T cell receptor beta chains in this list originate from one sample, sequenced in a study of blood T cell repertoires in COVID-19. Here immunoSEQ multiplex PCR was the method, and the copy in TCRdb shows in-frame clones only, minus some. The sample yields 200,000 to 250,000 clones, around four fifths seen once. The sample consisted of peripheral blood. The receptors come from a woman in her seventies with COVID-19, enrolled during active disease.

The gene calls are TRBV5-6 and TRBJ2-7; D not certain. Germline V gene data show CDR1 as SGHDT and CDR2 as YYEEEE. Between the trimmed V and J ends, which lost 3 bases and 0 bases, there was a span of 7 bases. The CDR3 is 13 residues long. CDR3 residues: CASSYLRSYEQYF. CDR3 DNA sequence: TGTGCCAGCAGCTACCTACGCTCCTACGAGCAGTACTTC.

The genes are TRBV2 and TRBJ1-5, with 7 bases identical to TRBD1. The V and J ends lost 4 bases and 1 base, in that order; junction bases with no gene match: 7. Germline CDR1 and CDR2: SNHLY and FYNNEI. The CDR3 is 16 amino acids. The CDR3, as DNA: TGTGCCAGCAGTGGGAGGACAGGAGGAAGCAATCAGCCCCAGCATTTT. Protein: CASSGRTGGSNQPQHF. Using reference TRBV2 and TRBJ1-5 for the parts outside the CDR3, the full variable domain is EPEVTQTPSHQVTQMGQEVILRCVPISNHLYFYWYRQILGQKVEFLVSFYNNEISEKSEIFDDQFSVERPDGSNFTLKIRSTKLEDSAMYFCASSGRTGGSNQPQHFGDGTRLSIL.

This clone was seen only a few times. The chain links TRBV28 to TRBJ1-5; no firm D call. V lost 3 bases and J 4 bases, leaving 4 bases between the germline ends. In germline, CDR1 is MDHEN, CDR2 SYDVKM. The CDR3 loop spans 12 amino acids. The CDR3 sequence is CASSFYNQPQHF. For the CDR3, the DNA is TGTGCCAGCAGTTTTTATAATCAGCCCCAGCATTTT. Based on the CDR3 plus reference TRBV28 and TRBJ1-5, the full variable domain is DVKVTQSSRYLVKRTGEKVFLECVQDMDHENMFWYRQDPGLGLRLIYFSYDVKMKEKGDIPEGYSVSREKKERFSLILESASTNQTSMYLCASSFYNQPQHFGDGTRLSIL.

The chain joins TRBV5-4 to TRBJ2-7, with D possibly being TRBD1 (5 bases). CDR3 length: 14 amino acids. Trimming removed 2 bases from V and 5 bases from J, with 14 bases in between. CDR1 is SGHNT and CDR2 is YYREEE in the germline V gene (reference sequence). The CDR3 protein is CASSFQGPSNEQYF. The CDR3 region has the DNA TGTGCCAGCAGCTTTCAGGGCCCTTCCAACGAGCAGTACTTC.

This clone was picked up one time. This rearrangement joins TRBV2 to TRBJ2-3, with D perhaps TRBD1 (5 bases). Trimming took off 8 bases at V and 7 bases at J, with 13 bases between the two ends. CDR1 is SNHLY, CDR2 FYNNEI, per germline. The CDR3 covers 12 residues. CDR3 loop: CASQIGVNTQYF. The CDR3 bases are TGTGCCAGCCAAATAGGGGTGAATACGCAGTATTTT.

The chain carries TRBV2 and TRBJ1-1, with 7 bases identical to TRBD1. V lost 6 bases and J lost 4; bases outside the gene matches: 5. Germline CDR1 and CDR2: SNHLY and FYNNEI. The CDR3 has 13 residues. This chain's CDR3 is CASRRQGGTEAFF. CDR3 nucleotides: TGTGCCAGCAGAAGACAGGGAGGCACTGAAGCTTTCTTT.

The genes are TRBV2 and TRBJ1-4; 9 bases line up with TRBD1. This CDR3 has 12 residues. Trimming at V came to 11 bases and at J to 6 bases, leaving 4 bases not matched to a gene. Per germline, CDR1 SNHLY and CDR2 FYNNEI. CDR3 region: CAAGTGYEKLFF. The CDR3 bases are TGTGCCGCCGGGACAGGGTATGAAAAACTGTTTTTT. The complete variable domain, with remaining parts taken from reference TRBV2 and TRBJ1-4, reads EPEVTQTPSHQVTQMGQEVILRCVPISNHLYFYWYRQILGQKVEFLVSFYNNEISEKSEIFDDQFSVERPDGSNFTLKIRSTKLEDSAMYFCAAGTGYEKLFFGSGTQLSVL.

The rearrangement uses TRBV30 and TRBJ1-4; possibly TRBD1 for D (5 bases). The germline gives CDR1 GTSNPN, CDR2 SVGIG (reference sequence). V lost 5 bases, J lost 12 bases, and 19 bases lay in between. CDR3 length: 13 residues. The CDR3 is CAWGGRGSGELFF. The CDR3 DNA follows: TGTGCCTGGGGGGGAAGGGGCTCGGGAGAACTGTTTTTT. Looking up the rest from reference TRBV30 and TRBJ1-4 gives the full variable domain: SQTIHQWPATLVQPVGSPLSLECTVEGTSNPNLYWYRQAAGRGLQLLFYSVGIGQISSEVPQNLSASRPQDRQFILSSKKLLLSDSGFYLCAWGGRGSGELFFGSGTQLSVL.

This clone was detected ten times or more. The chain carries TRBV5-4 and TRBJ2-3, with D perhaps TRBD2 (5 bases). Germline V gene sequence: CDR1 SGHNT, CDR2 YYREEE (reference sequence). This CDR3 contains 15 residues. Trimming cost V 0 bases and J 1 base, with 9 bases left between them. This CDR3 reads CASSLGGSGTDTQYF. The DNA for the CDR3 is TGTGCCAGCAGCTTGGGAGGTAGCGGCACAGATACGCAGTATTTT.

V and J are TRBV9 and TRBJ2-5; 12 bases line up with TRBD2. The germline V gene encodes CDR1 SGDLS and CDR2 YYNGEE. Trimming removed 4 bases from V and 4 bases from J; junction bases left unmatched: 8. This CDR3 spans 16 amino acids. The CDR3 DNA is TGTGCCAGCAGCTCTGGACTAGCGGGGAGCGGAGAGACCCAGTACTTC. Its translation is CASSSGLAGSGETQYF.

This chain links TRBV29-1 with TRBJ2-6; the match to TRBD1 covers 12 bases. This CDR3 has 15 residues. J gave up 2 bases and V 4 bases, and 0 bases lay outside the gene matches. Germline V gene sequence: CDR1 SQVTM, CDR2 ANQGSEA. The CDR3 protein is CSVGDRGPGANVLTF. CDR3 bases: TGCAGCGTTGGGGACAGGGGGCCTGGGGCCAACGTCCTGACTTTC.

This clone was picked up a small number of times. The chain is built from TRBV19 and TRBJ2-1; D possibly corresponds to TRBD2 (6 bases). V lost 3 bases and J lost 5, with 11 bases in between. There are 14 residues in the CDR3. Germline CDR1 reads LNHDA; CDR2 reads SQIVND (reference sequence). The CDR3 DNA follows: TGTGCCAGTAGTATTCTCGGGAGAGACAATGAGCAGTTCTTC. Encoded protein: CASSILGRDNEQFF.

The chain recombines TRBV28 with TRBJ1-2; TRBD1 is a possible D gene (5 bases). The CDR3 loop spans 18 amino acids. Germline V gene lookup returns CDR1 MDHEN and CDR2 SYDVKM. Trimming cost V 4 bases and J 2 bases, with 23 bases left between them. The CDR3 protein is CASSSRGQRLPLNYGYTF. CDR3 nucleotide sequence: TGTGCCAGCAGTTCCCGAGGACAACGCCTCCCACTAAACTATGGCTACACCTTC.

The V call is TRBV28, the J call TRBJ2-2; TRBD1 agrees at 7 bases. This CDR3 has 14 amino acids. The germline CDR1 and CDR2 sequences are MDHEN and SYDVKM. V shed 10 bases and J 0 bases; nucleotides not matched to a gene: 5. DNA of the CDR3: TGTGCCACCGTAGACAGGGCGAACACCGGGGAGCTGTTTTTT. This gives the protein CATVDRANTGELFF.

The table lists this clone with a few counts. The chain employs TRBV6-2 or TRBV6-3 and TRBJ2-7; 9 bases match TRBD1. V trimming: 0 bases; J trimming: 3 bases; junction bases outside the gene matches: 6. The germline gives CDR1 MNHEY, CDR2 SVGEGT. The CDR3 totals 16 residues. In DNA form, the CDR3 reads TGTGCCAGCAGTTACTCCGGGACAGGGTTAAACTACGAGCAGTACTTC. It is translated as CASSYSGTGLNYEQYF.

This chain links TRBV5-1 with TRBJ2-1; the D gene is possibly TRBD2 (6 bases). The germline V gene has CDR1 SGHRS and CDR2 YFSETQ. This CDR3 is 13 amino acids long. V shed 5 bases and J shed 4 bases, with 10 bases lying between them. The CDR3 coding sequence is TGCGCCAGCAGACTAGCCCCTTACAATGAGCAGTTCTTC. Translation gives CASRLAPYNEQFF.

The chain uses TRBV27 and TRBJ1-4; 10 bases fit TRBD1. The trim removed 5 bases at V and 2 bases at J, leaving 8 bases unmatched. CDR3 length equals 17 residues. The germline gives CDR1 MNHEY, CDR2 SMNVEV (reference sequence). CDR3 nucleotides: TGTGCCAGCAGTCAGCGGACAGGGGGGTTGACTAATGAAAAACTGTTTTTT. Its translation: CASSQRTGGLTNEKLFF.

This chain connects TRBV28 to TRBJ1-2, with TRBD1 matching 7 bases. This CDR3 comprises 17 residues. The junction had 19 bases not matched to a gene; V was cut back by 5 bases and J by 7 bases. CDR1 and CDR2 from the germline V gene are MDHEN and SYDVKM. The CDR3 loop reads CASSRLTRRDRVGGYTF. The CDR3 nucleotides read TGTGCCAGCAGTCGACTGACCCGTCGCGACAGGGTGGGTGGCTACACCTTC.